Listed below are T cell receptor beta chains from one sample, sequenced in a study of molecular identifiers for immune sequencing clone quantification. From the PCR reads, TCRdb called clonotypes with MiXCR, one entry per CDR3 protein. The table lists 100,000 or so distinct CDR3 sequences, 20% to 25% of them singletons, with approximately 0.99% in the top ten. Sequencing input: naive CD8+ T cells from blood, with Jurkat cell RNA spiked in. Every receptor here comes from a human donor in good health. Some libraries in this study had Jurkat cell RNA spiked in. Both conserved end residues are part of each CDR3. D genes are given only for firm matches. Clone size is stated in some rows and not others, as once, few, many or a class when expanded.

CDR3aa,CDR3nt,d_gene,abundance,j_gene,v_gene
CASSLVSGGAADTQYF,TGCGCCAGCAGCTTAGTTAGCGGGGGGGCCGCGGATACGCAGTATTTT,TRBD2,.,TRBJ2-3,TRBV5-1
CASSFVGDKQYF,TGTGCCAGCAGCTTCGTAGGAGACAAGCAGTACTTC,.,.,TRBJ2-7,TRBV5-6
CASSFGGGPGEQYF,TGTGCCAGCAGCTTTGGCGGAGGCCCGGGGGAGCAGTACTTC,.,many,TRBJ2-7,TRBV5-5
CASSETVNTGELFF,TGTGCCAGCAGCGAGACAGTTAACACCGGGGAGCTGTTTTTT,.,.,TRBJ2-2,TRBV9
CASNLLRDRGPPVVDTQYF,TGTGCCAGCAACCTACTCCGGGACAGGGGGCCCCCTGTCGTTGATACGCAGTATTTT,TRBD1,many,TRBJ2-3,TRBV5-6
CASSQLLFGGGDEQYF,TGCGCCAGCAGCCAACTTCTTTTTGGCGGGGGGGACGAGCAGTACTTC,TRBD2,many,TRBJ2-7,TRBV4-1
CASSDGRVHNEQFF,TGTGCCAGCAGCGATGGGCGGGTTCACAATGAGCAGTTCTTC,.,.,TRBJ2-1,TRBV5-4
CASSPGGLSYEQYF,TGTGCCAGCAGCCCGGGGGGACTCTCCTACGAGCAGTACTTC,TRBD2,many,TRBJ2-7,TRBV5-6
CASSLDRELTSSPLHF,TGTGCCAGCAGCTTAGACAGGGAACTAACCAGTTCACCCCTCCACTTT,.,.,TRBJ1-6,TRBV11-2
CASSLVDREADTQYF,TGTGCCAGCAGTCTGGTCGACAGGGAAGCAGATACGCAGTATTTT,TRBD1,many,TRBJ2-3,TRBV28
CASSFGLAGADRYQETQYF,TGTGCCAGCAGCTTCGGACTAGCGGGAGCCGACAGGTACCAAGAGACCCAGTACTTC,TRBD2,.,TRBJ2-5,TRBV7-9
CAWSRTSYEQYF,TGTGCCTGGAGTCGGACCTCCTACGAGCAGTACTTC,.,many,TRBJ2-7,TRBV30
CASSTTLGVDSYNEQFF,TGTGCCAGCAGCACGACTTTAGGGGTAGACTCCTACAATGAGCAGTTCTTC,.,few,TRBJ2-1,TRBV7-9
CSATTGGNEQYF,TGCAGTGCCACGACAGGGGGCAACGAGCAGTACTTC,TRBD1,few,TRBJ2-7,TRBV20-1
CSAWGTGAYEQYF,TGCAGCGCGTGGGGGACAGGGGCCTACGAGCAGTACTTC,TRBD1,many,TRBJ2-7,TRBV29-1
CSAKLGFAYNSPLHF,TGCAGTGCTAAGTTGGGTTTTGCCTATAATTCACCCCTCCACTTT,.,many,TRBJ1-6,TRBV20-1
CASTWPGMNTEAFF,TGTGCCAGCACTTGGCCAGGGATGAACACTGAAGCTTTCTTT,.,.,TRBJ1-1,TRBV12-3/TRBV12-4
CASSQDTPHEQYF,TGTGCCAGCAGCCAGGACACGCCACACGAGCAGTACTTC,.,many,TRBJ2-7,TRBV5-5
CASSSWTGGNTEAFF,TGTGCCAGCTCCTCTTGGACAGGCGGGAACACTGAAGCTTTCTTT,TRBD1,many,TRBJ1-1,TRBV6-5
CASSLDYEFRRDNEKLFF,TGTGCCAGCAGCTTAGATTATGAATTTCGAAGGGACAATGAAAAACTGTTTTTT,.,.,TRBJ1-4,TRBV11-2